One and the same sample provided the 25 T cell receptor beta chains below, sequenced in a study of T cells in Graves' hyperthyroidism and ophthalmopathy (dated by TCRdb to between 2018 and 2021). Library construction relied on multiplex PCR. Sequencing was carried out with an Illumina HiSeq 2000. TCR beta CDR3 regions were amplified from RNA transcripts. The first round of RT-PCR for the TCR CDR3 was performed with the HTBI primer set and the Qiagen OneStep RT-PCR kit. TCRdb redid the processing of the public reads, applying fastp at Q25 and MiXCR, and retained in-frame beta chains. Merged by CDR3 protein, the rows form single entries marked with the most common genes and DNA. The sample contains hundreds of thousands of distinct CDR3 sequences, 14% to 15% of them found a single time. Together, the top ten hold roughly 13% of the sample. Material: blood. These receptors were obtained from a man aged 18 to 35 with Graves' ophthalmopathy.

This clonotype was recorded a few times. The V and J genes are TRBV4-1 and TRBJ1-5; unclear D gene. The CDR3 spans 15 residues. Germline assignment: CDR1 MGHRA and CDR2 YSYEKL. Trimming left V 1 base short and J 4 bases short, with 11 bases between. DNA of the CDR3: TGCGCCAGCAGCCAAGTTCCCGGGGTAAATCAGCCCCAGCATTTT. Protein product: CASSQVPGVNQPQHF.

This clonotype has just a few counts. CDR3 region: CSARARPGLGRPDTQYF. CDR3 nucleotide sequence: TGCAGTGCTAGAGCTCGGCCGGGACTAGGGAGGCCAGATACGCAGTATTTT. The J gene is TRBJ2-3, the V gene TRBV20-1, with TRBD2 identical over 8 bases. CDR3 length: 17 amino acids. V was clipped by 1 base and J by 4 bases; unmatched bases: 13. Germline CDR1 is DFQATT and CDR2 is SNEGSKA (reference sequence).

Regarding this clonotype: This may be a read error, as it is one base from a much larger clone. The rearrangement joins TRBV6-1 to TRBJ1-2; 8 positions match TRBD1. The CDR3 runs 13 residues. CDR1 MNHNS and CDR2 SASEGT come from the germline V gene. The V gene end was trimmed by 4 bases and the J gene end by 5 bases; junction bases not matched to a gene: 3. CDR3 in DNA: TGTGCCAGCAGTGGGGGACAGGAGTATGGCTACACCTTC. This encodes CASSGGQEYGYTF.

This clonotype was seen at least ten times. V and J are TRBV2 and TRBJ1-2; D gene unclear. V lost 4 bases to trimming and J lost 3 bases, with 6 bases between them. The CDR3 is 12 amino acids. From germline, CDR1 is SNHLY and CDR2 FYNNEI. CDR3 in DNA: TGTGCCAGCAGTGGAAGTTACTATGGCTACACCTTC. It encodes CASSGSYYGYTF. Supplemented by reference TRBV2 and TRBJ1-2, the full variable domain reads EPEVTQTPSHQVTQMGQEVILRCVPISNHLYFYWYRQILGQKVEFLVSFYNNEISEKSEIFDDQFSVERPDGSNFTLKIRSTKLEDSAMYFCASSGSYYGYTFGSGTRLTVV.

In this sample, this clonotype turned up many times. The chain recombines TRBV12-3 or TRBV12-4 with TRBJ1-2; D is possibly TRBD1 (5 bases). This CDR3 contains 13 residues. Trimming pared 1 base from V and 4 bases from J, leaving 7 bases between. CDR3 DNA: TGTGCCAGCAGTTTAGAGGACATCTATGGCTACACCTTC. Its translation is CASSLEDIYGYTF.

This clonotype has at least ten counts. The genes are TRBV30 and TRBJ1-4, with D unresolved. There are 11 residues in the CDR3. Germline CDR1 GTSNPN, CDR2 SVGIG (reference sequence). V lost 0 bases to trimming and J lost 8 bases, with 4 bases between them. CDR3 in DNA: TGTGCCTGGAGTGTGGGGGAAAAACTGTTTTTT. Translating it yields CAWSVGEKLFF.

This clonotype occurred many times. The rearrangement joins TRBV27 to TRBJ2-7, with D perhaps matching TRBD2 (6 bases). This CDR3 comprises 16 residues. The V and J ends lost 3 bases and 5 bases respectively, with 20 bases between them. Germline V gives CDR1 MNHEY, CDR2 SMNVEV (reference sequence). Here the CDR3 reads CASSFTSGTPSDEQYF. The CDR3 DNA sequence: TGTGCCAGCAGTTTTACTTCCGGGACTCCATCCGACGAGCAGTACTTC.

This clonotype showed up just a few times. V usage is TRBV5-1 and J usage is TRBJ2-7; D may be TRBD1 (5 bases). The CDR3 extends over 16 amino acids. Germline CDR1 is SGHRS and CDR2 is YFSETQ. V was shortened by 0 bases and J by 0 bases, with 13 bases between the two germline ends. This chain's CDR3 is CASSLAGQGNSYEQYF. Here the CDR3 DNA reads TGCGCCAGCAGCTTGGCTGGTCAGGGAAACTCCTACGAGCAGTACTTC.

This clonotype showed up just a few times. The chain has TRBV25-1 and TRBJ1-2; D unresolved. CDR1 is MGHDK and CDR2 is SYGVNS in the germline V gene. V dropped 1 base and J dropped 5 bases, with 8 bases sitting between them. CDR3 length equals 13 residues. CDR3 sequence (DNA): TGTGCCAGCAGTGAATCCGAAAGATATGGCTACACCTTC. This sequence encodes CASSESERYGYTF.

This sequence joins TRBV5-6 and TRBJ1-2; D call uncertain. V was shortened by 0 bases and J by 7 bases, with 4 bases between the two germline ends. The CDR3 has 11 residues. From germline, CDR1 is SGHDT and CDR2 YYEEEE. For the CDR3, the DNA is TGTGCCAGCAGCTTGGGTCCTGGCTACACCTTC. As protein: CASSLGPGYTF.

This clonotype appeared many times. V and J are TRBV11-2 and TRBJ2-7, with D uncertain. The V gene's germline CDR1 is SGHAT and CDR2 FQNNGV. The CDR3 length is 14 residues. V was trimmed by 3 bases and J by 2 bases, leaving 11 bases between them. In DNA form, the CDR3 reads TGTGCCAGCAGCTTCGACAATGGGGCCTACGAGCAGTACTTC. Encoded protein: CASSFDNGAYEQYF.

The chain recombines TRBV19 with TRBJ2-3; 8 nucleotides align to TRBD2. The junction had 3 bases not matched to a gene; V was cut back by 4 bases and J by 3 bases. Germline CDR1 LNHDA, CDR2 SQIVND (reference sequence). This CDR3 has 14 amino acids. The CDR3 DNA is TGTGCCAGTAGTACCGTAGCGGGGACAGATACGCAGTATTTT. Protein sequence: CASSTVAGTDTQYF.

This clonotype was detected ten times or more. CDR3 nucleotide sequence: TGCAGTGCGAATTCGAATCTCTACTACCCCAAGTCAGGCTACACCTTC. Its translation: CSANSNLYYPKSGYTF. The rearrangement links TRBV20-1 to TRBJ1-2; D remains ambiguous. The V gene lost 6 bases and the J gene lost 8 bases, with 28 bases spanning the gap. There are 16 residues in the CDR3. CDR1 DFQATT and CDR2 SNEGSKA come from the germline V gene (reference sequence).

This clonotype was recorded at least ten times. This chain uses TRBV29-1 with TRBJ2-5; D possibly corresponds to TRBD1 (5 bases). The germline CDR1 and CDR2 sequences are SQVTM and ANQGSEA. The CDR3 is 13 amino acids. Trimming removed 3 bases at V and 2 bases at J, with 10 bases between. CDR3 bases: TGCAGCGTTGAGCGACAGACACAAGAGACCCAGTACTTC. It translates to CSVERQTQETQYF.

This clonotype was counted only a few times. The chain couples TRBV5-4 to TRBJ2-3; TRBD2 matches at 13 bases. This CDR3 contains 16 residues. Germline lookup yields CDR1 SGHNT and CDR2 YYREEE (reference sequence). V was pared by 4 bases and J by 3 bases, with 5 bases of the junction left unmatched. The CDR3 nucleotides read TGTGCCAGCAGCGTGGGACTAGCGGGACTTACAGATACGCAGTATTTT. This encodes CASSVGLAGLTDTQYF.

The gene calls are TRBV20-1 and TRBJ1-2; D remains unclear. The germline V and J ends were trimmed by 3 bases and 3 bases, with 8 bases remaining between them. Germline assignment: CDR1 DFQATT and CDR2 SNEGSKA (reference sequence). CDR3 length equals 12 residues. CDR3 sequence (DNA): TGCAGTGCTAGTGGCAGCGACTATGGCTACACCTTC. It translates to CSASGSDYGYTF.

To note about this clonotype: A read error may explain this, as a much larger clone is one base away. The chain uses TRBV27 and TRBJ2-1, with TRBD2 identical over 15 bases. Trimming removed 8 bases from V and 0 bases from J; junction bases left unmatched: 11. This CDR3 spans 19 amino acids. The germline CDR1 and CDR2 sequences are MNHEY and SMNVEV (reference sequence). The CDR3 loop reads CASGNTGTSGGSSYNEQFF. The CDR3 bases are TGTGCCAGCGGAAACACCGGGACTAGCGGGGGGTCCTCCTACAATGAGCAGTTCTTC.

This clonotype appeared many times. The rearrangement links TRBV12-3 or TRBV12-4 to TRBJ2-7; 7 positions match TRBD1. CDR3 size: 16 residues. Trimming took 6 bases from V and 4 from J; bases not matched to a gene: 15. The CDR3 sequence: CASSTRQGPGSYEQYF. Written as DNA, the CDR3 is TGTGCCAGCAGCACACGACAGGGCCCGGGCTCGTACGAGCAGTACTTC.

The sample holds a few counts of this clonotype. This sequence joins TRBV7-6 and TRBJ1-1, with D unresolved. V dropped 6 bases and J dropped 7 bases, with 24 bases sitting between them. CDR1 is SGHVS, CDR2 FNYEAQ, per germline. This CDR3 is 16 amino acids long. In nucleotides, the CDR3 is TGTGCCAGCAGTGCACAGACGGGAGTTGTTCGACATGAAGCTTTCTTT. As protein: CASSAQTGVVRHEAFF.

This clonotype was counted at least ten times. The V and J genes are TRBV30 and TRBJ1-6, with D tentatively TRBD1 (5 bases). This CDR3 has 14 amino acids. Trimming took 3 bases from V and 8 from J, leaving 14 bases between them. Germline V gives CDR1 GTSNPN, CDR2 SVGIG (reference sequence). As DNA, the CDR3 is TGTGCCTGGAGAGGGGAAGGGTTGGATTCACCCCTCCACTTT. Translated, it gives CAWRGEGLDSPLHF.

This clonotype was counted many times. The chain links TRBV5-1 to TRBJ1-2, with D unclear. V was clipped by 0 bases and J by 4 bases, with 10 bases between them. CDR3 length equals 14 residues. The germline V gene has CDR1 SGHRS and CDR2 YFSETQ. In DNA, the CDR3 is TGCGCCAGCAGCTTGGGGACGGCTTTCTATGGCTACACCTTC. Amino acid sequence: CASSLGTAFYGYTF.

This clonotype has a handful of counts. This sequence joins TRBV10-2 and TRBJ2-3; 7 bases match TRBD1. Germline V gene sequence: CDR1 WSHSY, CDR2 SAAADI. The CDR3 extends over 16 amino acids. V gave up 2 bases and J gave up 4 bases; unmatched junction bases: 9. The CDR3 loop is CASSETYRGVADTQYF. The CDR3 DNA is TGCGCCAGCAGTGAGACTTACAGGGGAGTGGCAGATACGCAGTATTTT.

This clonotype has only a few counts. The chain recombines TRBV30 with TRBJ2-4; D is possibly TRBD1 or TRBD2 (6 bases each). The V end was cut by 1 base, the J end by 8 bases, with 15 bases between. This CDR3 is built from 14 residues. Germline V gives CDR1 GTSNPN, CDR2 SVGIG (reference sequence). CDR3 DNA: TGTGCCTGGAGTGGGGTGGGGGGCCGGGACATTCAGTACTTC. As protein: CAWSGVGGRDIQYF.

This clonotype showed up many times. Here the CDR3 DNA reads TGTGCCTGGAGCGGGGGGGGTTCTGTCACTGAAGCTTTCTTT. Its protein is CAWSGGGSVTEAFF. This sequence joins TRBV30 and TRBJ1-1; TRBD1 might be the D (5 bases). CDR1 and CDR2 from the germline V gene are GTSNPN and SVGIG (reference sequence). The CDR3 has 14 residues. V gave up 3 bases and J gave up 4 bases, with 15 bases separating them. Full variable domain (remainder filled in from reference TRBV30 and TRBJ1-1): SQTIHQWPATLVQPVGSPLSLECTVEGTSNPNLYWYRQAAGRGLQLLFYSVGIGQISSEVPQNLSASRPQDRQFILSSKKLLLSDSGFYLCAWSGGGSVTEAFFGQGTRLTVV.

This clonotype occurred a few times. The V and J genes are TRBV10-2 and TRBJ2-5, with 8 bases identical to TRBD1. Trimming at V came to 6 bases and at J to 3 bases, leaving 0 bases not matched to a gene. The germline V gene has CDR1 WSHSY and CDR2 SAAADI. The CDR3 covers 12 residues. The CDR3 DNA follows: TGCGCCAGCAGGGACAGGGAAGAGACCCAGTACTTC. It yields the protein CASRDREETQYF.